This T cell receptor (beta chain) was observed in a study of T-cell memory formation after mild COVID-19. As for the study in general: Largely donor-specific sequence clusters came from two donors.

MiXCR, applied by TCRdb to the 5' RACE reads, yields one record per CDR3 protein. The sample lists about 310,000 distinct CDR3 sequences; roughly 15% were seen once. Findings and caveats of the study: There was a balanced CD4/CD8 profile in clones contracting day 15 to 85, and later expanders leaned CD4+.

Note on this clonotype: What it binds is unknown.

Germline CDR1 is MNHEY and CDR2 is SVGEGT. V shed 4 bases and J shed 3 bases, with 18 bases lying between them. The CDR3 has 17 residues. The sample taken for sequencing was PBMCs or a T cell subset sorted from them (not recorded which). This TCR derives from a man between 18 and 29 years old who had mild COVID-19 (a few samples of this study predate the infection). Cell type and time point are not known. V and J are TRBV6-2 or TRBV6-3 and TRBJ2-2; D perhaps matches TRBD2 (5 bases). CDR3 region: CASSFYPSRADTGELFF. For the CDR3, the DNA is TGTGCCAGCAGTTTTTACCCGTCGCGGGCCGACACCGGGGAGCTGTTTTTT.